This T cell receptor (beta chain) derives from a study of cytomegalovirus exposure and HLA in healthy donors. Findings and limits, study-wide: The investigators catalogued 160 or so TCR beta chains as cytomegalovirus-associated.

Amplification used 60 Vbeta primers and 13 Jbeta primers. The assay was immunoSEQ multiplex PCR, and TCRdb's table has in-frame clones only and misses some. Of 150,000 to 250,000 clones detected, about four fifths appear once; the ten largest clones hold over 1.5%. About this clone: What it binds is not known.

The CDR3 runs 14 residues. Germline V gene lookup returns CDR1 SGHTA and CDR2 FQGNSA. Trimming pared 1 base from V and 5 bases from J, leaving 11 bases between. Specimen: PBMCs. The TCR was taken from a girl aged 5-17 years in good health and CMV-seropositive. The J gene is TRBJ1-1, the V gene TRBV7-2; D ambiguous. The CDR3 here is CASSLGGHRTEAFF. For the CDR3, the DNA is TGTGCCAGCAGCTTAGGCGGGCATCGGACTGAAGCTTTCTTT.